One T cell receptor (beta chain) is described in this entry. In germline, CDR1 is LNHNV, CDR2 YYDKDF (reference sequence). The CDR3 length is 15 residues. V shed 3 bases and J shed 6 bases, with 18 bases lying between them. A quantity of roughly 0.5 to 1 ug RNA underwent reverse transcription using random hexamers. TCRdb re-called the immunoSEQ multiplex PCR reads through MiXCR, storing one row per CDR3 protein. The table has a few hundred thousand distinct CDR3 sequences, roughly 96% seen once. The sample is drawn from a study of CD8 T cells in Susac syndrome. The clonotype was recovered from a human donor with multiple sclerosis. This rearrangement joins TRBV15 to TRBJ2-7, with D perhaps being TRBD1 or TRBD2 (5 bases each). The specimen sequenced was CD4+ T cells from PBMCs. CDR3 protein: CATSRPGPGRGEQYF. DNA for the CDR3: TGTGCCACCAGCAGGCCGGGACCGGGACGGGGCGAGCAGTACTTC.